This record looks at one T cell receptor (beta chain) sequence and its context. Sequenced by immunoSEQ multiplex PCR; TCRdb stores in-frame clones only, minus some. The sample lists around 250,000 clones, roughly 85% occurring once. With V trimmed by 5 bases and J by 0 bases, 7 bases remained unmatched. Germline-derived CDR1 and CDR2 are ENHRY and SYGVKD. The CDR3 sequence is 16 residues long. The data were taken from a study of blood T cell repertoires in COVID-19. Study-level background: Acute and convalescent COVID-19 samples came from the United States, Italy and Spain.

All enrollees were roughly 18 to 89 years old and from approximately 25 US areas. This clonotype was obtained from a woman aged 45-65 years who had been exposed to COVID-19. The specimen was PBMCs or T cells enriched from blood (not recorded which). This chain joins TRBV10-3 and TRBJ1-3, with 7 bases aligning to TRBD1. CDR3 in DNA: TGTGCCATCAGTCCATCAACAGGGGTCTCTGGAAACACCATATATTTT. It yields the protein CAISPSTGVSGNTIYF.